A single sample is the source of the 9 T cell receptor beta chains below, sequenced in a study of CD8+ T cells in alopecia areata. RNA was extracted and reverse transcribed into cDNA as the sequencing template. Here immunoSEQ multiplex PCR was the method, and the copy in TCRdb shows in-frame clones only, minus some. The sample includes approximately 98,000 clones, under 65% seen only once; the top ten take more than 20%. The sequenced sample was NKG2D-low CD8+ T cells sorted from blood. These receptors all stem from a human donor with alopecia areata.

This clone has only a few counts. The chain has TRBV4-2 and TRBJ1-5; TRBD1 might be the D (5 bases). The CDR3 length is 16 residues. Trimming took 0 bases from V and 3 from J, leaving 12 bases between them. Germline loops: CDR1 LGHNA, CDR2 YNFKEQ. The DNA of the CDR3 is TGTGCCAGCAGCCAAGACTGGCAGGGCTCCAATCAGCCCCAGCATTTT. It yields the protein CASSQDWQGSNQPQHF.

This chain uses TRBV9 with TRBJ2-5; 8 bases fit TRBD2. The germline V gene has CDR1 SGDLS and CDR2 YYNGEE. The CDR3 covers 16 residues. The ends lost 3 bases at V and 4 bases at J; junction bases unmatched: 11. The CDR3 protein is CASSAGTRGITETQYF. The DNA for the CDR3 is TGTGCCAGCAGCGCCGGGACTAGGGGAATCACAGAGACCCAGTACTTC.

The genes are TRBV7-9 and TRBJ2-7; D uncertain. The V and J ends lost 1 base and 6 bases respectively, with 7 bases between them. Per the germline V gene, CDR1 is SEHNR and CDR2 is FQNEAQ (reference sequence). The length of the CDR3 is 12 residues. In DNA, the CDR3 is TGTGCCAGCAGCTTAGATGCCTCCGAGCAGTACTTC. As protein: CASSLDASEQYF.

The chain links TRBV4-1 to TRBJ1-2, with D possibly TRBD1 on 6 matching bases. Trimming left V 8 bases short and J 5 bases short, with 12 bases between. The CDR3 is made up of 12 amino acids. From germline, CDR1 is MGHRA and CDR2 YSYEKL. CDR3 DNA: TGCGCCAGCCGAGGGGGGGGATATGGCTACACCTTC. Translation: CASRGGGYGYTF.

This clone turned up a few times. In nucleotides, the CDR3 is TGTGCCAGCAGTCCCCTTATGAATACGCAGTATTTT. It is translated as CASSPLMNTQYF. The rearrangement links TRBV6-6 to TRBJ2-3; D is uncertain. CDR3 length: 12 amino acids. Trimming took off 5 bases at V and 7 bases at J, with 10 bases between the two ends. From germline, CDR1 is MNHNY and CDR2 SVGAGI (reference sequence).

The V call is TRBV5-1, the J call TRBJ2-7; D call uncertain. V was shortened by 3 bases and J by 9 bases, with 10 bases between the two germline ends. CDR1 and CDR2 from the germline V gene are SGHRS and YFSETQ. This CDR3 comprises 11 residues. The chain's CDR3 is CASSSGTAQYF. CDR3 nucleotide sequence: TGCGCCAGCAGCTCTGGTACGGCGCAGTACTTC.

The chain's CDR3 is CASSLGGNWYEQYF. For the CDR3, the DNA is TGTGCCAGCAGCTTGGGCGGGAATTGGTACGAGCAGTACTTC. The genes are TRBV5-6 and TRBJ2-7; perhaps TRBD2 as D (6 bases). Germline CDR1 reads SGHDT; CDR2 reads YYEEEE. Trimming shortened V by 0 bases and J by 4 bases, and 11 bases separated the two germline ends. The CDR3 consists of 14 residues.

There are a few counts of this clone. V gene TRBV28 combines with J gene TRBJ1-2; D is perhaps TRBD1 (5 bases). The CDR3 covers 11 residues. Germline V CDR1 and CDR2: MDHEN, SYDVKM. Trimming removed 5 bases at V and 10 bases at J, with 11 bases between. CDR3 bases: TGTGCCAGCAGTCCGGGACGGGACTACACCTTC. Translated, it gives CASSPGRDYTF.

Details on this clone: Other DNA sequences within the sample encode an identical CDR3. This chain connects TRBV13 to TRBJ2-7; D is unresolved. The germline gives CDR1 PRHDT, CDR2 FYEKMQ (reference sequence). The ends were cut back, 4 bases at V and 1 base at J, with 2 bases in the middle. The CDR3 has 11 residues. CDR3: CASSSSYEQYF. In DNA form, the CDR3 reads TGTGCCAGCAGCTCATCCTACGAGCAGTACTTC.